This record looks at one T cell receptor (beta chain) sequence and its context. Its antigen is not yet known. There are no base qualities to consult, and no much larger clone falls within one base. The immunoSEQ Assay, a bias-controlled multiplex PCR, was used to amplify TCRbeta CDR3 regions from genomic DNA. Processing in the source paper ran as follows. The number of nucleated cells in each sample was estimated by amplification of reference gene primers within the assay. To quantify the absolute abundance of each unique TCRbeta CDR3 rearrangement, sequence reads were collapsed and filtered. For each sample, productive Simpson clonality was calculated as the square root of Simpson's diversity index across productive rearrangements. This is the immuneACCESS table as TCRdb keeps it, with only in-frame sequences that have V and J called. A part of the clones is gone; compared with another copy, unresolved V genes explain less than half, and the rest is unexplained. The D gene and trimming were derived from the DNA, and the V and J assignments and clone size from that table. This sample has about 240,000 clones in its table, and less than 90% of those were observed once. The top ten hold 6.2% of the sample.

Collaborating institutions collected whole blood in K2EDTA tubes following their own protocols. Collaborator samples were shipped for TCRbeta analysis as frozen whole blood, isolated PBMCs, or DNA extracted from either sample type. The source of the sample is a study of blood T cell repertoires in COVID-19 (dated by TCRdb to about 2020). The study in broad terms: Collaborator samples came from the United States, Italy and Spain and covered acute and convalescent phases of COVID-19. The prospective study material was composed of cDNA or gDNA derived from T cells, B-cell-depleted T cells, or PBMCs. Deeply sampled blood TCRbeta repertoires from subjects exposed to, actively infected with, or recovered from COVID-19 were included in the dataset. A freely available public database, intended as a resource for researchers studying the immune response to SARS-CoV-2, is where the repertoires were released. Samples came from the ongoing ImmuneRACE study (first 160 participants) plus 1,254 subjects from 6 global collaborators. The sample metadata nearly always contained a de-identified subject ID, COVID-19 status, age in years and sex. Where available, HLA class I and class II types were obtained from metadata supplied by the sample provider rather than from assay-based typing.

V is pruned by 3 bases and J by 5 bases, leaving 7 bases of the junction without a gene match. From cysteine to phenylalanine, the CDR3 is 15 amino acids long. Of all the DNA, just the CDR3 is kept, 45 bases in frame from base 1. The germline V gene encodes CDR1 GTSNPN and CDR2 SVGIG (reference sequence). Findings and caveats that apply to the study as a whole: The amount of clinical and demographic metadata varied by source and participant and was provided uncurated.

The chain uses TRBV30 and TRBJ1-4, with TRBD1 matching 9 junction bases. The source material was peripheral blood. The sequence came from a man aged 55-75 years with acute or convalescent COVID-19. The base sequence is TGTGCCTGGAGGCCCTCGGGACAGGGAAATGAAAAACTGTTTTTT. The encoded protein is CAWRPSGQGNEKLFF.